The clone carrying this T cell receptor beta chain has at least ten counts. Its antigen remains unidentified. Germline CDR1 is SGHKS and CDR2 is YYEKEE (reference sequence). The CDR3 consists of 14 residues. Trimming took off 0 bases at V and 2 bases at J, with 7 bases between the two ends. Using genomic DNA as the template, TCR beta VDJ and CDR3 profiling was carried out. MiXCR, run by TCRdb on the reads, gives a single entry per CDR3 protein. The data show around 170,000 distinct CDR3 sequences, about 47% seen once. This sample is part of a study of CD8+CD57+ T cells in acquired aplastic anemia. Background on the study: Sorted cells (CD4+ and CD8+) yielded DNA amounts that averaged approximately 2.9 ug. Study findings and constraints: Both patients and controls carried the same twenty-nine CD8+ CDR3 sequences.

V is TRBV5-5 and J is TRBJ2-3, with no clear D. The TCR comes from a human donor in good health. Sequenced: sorted CD4+, CD8+, or CD8+CD57+ T cells (not recorded which) from PBMCs. CDR3 region: CASSLGRTTDTQYF. The DNA of the CDR3 is TGTGCCAGCAGCTTGGGTCGGACCACAGATACGCAGTATTTT.